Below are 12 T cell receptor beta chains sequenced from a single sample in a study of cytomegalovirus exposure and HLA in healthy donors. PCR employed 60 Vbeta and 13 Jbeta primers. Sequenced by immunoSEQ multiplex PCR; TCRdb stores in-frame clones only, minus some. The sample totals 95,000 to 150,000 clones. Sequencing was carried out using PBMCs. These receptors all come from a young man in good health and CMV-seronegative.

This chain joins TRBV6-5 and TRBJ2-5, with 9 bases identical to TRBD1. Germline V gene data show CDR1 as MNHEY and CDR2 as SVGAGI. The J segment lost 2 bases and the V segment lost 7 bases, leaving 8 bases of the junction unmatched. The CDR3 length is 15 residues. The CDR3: CASNQQGARQETQYF. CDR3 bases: TGTGCCAGCAATCAACAGGGGGCTCGTCAAGAGACCCAGTACTTC.

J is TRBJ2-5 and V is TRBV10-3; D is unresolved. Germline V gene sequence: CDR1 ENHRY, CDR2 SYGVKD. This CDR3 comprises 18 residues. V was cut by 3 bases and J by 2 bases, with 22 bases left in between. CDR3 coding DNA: TGTGCCATCAGTGACACCTCTGTGGCCGCCCTAGAGCAAGAGACCCAGTACTTC. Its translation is CAISDTSVAALEQETQYF.

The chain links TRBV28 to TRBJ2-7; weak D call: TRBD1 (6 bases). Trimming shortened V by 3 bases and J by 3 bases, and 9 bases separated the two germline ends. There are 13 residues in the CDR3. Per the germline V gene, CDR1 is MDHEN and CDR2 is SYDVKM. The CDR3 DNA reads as TGTGCCAGCAGTTTTGGGACACACTACGAGCAGTACTTC. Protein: CASSFGTHYEQYF.

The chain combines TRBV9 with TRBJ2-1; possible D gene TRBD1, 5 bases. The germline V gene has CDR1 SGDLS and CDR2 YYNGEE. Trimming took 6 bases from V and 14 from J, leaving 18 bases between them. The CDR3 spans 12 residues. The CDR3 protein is CASTPRTHSEFF. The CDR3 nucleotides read TGTGCCAGCACCCCCCGGACACACTCAGAGTTCTTC.

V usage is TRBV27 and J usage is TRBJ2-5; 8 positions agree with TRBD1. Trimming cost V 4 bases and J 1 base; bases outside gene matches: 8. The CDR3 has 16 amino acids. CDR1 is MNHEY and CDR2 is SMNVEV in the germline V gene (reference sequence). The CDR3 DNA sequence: TGTGCCAGCAGTTCGGGACAGGCCGATTTCCAAGAGACCCAGTACTTC. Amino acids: CASSSGQADFQETQYF.

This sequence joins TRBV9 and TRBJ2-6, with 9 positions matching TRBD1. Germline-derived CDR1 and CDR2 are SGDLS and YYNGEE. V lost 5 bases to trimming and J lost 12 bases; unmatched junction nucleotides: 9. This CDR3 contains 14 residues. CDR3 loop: CASRDLGQGPVLTF. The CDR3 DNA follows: TGTGCCAGCAGGGATCTGGGACAGGGACCCGTCCTGACTTTC.

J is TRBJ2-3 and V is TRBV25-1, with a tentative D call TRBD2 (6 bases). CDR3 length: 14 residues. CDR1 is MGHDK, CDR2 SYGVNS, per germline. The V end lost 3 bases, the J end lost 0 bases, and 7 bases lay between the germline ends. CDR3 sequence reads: CASSDRGSTDTQYF. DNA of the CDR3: TGTGCCAGCAGTGACCGGGGGAGCACAGATACGCAGTATTTT.

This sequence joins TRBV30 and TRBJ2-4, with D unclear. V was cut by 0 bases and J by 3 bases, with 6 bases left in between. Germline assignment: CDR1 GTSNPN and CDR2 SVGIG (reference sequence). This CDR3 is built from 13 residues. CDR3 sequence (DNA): TGTGCCTGGAGTGTCGGAGACAAAAACATTCAGTACTTC. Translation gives CAWSVGDKNIQYF. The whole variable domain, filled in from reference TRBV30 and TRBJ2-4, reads SQTIHQWPATLVQPVGSPLSLECTVEGTSNPNLYWYRQAAGRGLQLLFYSVGIGQISSEVPQNLSASRPQDRQFILSSKKLLLSDSGFYLCAWSVGDKNIQYFGAGTRLSVL.

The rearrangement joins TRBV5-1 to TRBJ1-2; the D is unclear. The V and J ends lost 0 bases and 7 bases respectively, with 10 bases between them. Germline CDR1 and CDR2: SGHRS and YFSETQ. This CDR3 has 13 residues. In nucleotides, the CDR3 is TGCGCCAGCAGCTTGGGGGTATCGGGTGGCTACACCTTC. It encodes CASSLGVSGGYTF.

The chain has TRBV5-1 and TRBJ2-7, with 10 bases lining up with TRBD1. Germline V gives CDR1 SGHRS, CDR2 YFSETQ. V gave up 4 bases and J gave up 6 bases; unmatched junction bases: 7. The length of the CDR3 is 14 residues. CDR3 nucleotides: TGCGCCAGCAGCCCGGGACAGGGGAGGCGCGAGCAGTACTTC. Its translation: CASSPGQGRREQYF.

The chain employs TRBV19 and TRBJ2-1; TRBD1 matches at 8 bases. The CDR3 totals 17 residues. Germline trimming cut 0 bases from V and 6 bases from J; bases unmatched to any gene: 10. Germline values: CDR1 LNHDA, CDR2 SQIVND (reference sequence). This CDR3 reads CASSIDSPRGRLNEQFF. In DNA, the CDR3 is TGTGCCAGTAGTATAGATTCCCCCAGGGGGCGTCTCAATGAGCAGTTCTTC.

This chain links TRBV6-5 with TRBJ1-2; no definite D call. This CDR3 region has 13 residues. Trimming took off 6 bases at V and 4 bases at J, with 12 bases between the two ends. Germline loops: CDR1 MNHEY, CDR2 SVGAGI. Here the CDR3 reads CASRHPVTYGYTF. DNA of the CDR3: TGTGCCAGCAGACACCCTGTCACCTATGGCTACACCTTC.